The 19 T cell receptor beta chains below were found in one sample sequenced in a study of blood T cells in healthy people across ages. Using a J-beta primer mix together with a sample-barcoded 5' primer, a second PCR was run for about 6 to 11 cycles. A single record per CDR3 protein comes from TCRdb applying MiXCR to the 5' RACE reads. The sample has about 620,000 distinct CDR3 sequences, under 25% seen once. Material: blood. The origin of the receptors is a man between 65 and 85 years old in good health.

This clonotype came up once. The rearrangement joins TRBV5-1 to TRBJ2-4; D ambiguous. The V end was cut by 4 bases, the J end by 5 bases, with 16 bases between. Germline CDR1 reads SGHRS; CDR2 reads YFSETQ. This CDR3 region has 15 residues. In DNA, the CDR3 is TGCGCCAGCAGCCCCCTGCGGCGGAAGGAAAACATTCAGTACTTC. Translation gives CASSPLRRKENIQYF.

This clonotype was picked up many times. The gene calls are TRBV6-1 and TRBJ2-5; D is ambiguous. Trimming pared 0 bases from V and 4 bases from J, leaving 6 bases between. Germline CDR1 MNHNS, CDR2 SASEGT. The CDR3 sequence is 13 residues long. For the CDR3, the DNA is TGTGCCAGCAGTGAAGCGCCCAGAGAGACCCAGTACTTC. It specifies CASSEAPRETQYF.

The rearrangement joins TRBV12-3 or TRBV12-4 to TRBJ1-1, with D unclear. The CDR3 runs 14 residues. V was clipped by 3 bases and J by 3 bases, with 11 bases between them. The CDR3 sequence is CASSLLGSHTEAFF. DNA of the CDR3: TGTGCCAGCAGTTTGTTGGGCAGCCACACTGAAGCTTTCTTT.

This clonotype came up many times. V and J are TRBV6-5 and TRBJ2-7; 7 positions agree with TRBD1. Germline values: CDR1 MNHEY, CDR2 SVGAGI. The V segment lost 6 bases and the J segment 4 bases; nucleotides outside the gene matches: 6. The CDR3 is 13 residues long. Here the CDR3 reads CASSQGQSYEQYF. For the CDR3, the DNA is TGTGCCAGCAGCCAGGGACAGTCATACGAGCAGTACTTC.

The chain couples TRBV7-2 to TRBJ2-3; no clear D. Between the trimmed V and J ends, which lost 4 bases and 5 bases, there was a span of 13 bases. The germline V gene has CDR1 SGHTA and CDR2 FQGNSA. The CDR3 contains 14 residues. The CDR3 protein is CASSSRPRVDTQYF. Here the CDR3 DNA reads TGTGCCAGCAGCTCCCGACCCCGGGTAGATACGCAGTATTTT.

This clonotype was observed a handful of times. The chain is built from TRBV7-9 and TRBJ2-2; 9 bases agree with TRBD2. CDR3 length equals 15 residues. The junction had 10 bases not matched to a gene; V was cut back by 6 bases and J by 8 bases. CDR1 and CDR2 (germline): SEHNR, FQNEAQ (reference sequence). CDR3 nucleotides: TGTGCCAGCAGTGCTAGCGGGATTCCCAGAGGGGAGCTGTTTTTT. Translating it yields CASSASGIPRGELFF. Full variable domain (missing parts from reference TRBV7-9 and TRBJ2-2): DTGVSQNPRHKITKRGQNVTFRCDPISEHNRLYWYRQTLGQGPEFLTYFQNEAQLEKSRLLSDRFSAERPKGSFSTLEIQRTEQGDSAMYLCASSASGIPRGELFFGEGSRLTVL.

This clonotype was observed a few times. In DNA, the CDR3 is TGCAGCGTTGTTGCGGACTCCTACGAGCAGTACTTC. This gives the protein CSVVADSYEQYF. The chain carries TRBV29-1 and TRBJ2-7; no firm D call. V was pared by 4 bases and J by 0 bases, with 7 bases between. The CDR3 is made up of 12 amino acids. Germline V gene lookup returns CDR1 SQVTM and CDR2 ANQGSEA.

To note about this clonotype: Relative to the germline gene, one junction end is altered; a read error may explain this. The chain links TRBV12-3 or TRBV12-4 to TRBJ1-5, with 11 bases that match TRBD1. The CDR3 is 17 residues long. CDR3 sequence: CASSLGTGGFDSQPQHF. DNA of the CDR3: TGCGCCAGCAGTTTAGGGACAGGGGGTTTTGACAGTCAGCCCCAGCATTTT.

As concerns this clonotype: Since no conserved phenylalanine or tryptophan closes the CDR3, a read error is the likely cause. The chain employs TRBV3-1 and TRBJ2-1, with 8 bases identical to TRBD2. Unmatched junction bases numbered 4, after V lost 4 bases and J lost 5 bases. The CDR3 is 14 amino acids. Germline loops: CDR1 LGHDT, CDR2 YNNKEL (reference sequence). CDR3 coding DNA: TGTGCCAGCAGCCGCAGCGGGGGTCACAATGAGCAGTTCCTC. As protein: CASSRSGGHNEQFL.

This chain uses TRBV25-1 with TRBJ1-4; possibly TRBD1 for D (5 bases). The CDR3 has 12 amino acids. V dropped 6 bases and J dropped 8 bases, with 10 bases sitting between them. Germline CDR1 is MGHDK and CDR2 is SYGVNS. The CDR3 nucleotides read TGTGCCAGCAGGGCAGGGCAGGAAAAACTGTTTTTT. This sequence encodes CASRAGQEKLFF.

This clonotype occurred a few times. One junction end does not reproduce the germline sequence, and a read error may be involved. The chain combines TRBV3-1 with TRBJ2-3, with D tentatively TRBD2 (6 bases). The CDR3 contains 14 residues. Germline CDR1 and CDR2: LGHDT and YNNKEL (reference sequence). For the CDR3, the DNA is TGTGCCAGCAGCCAATCCGGGAGCACAGATACGCGGTATTTT. Translated: CASSQSGSTDTRYF.

This clonotype was seen only once. V is TRBV14 and J is TRBJ1-6; 9 positions agree with TRBD1. This CDR3 is 16 amino acids long. V trimming: 1 base; J trimming: 6 bases; junction bases outside the gene matches: 4. Germline V gene sequence: CDR1 SGHDN, CDR2 FVKESK. CDR3 sequence (DNA): TGTGCCAGCAGCCAAGCTGGACAGGGGAGTAATTCACCCCTCCACTTT. It encodes CASSQAGQGSNSPLHF. Full variable domain (outside the CDR3, taken from reference TRBV14 and TRBJ1-6): EAGVTQFPSHSVIEKGQTVTLRCDPISGHDNLYWYRRVMGKEIKFLLHFVKESKQDESGMPNNRFLAERTGGTYSTLKVQPAELEDSGVYFCASSQAGQGSNSPLHFGNGTRLTVT.

This clonotype was detected many times. V is TRBV18 and J is TRBJ2-5; no reliable D call. Trimming cost V 4 bases and J 3 bases, with 6 bases left between them. Germline V gene sequence: CDR1 KGHSH, CDR2 LQKENI. CDR3 size: 12 residues. The chain's CDR3 is CASSQKEETQYF. The DNA for the CDR3 is TGTGCCAGCTCACAAAAGGAAGAGACCCAGTACTTC.

This clonotype was counted only a few times. The chain carries TRBV4-1 and TRBJ2-5; 8 bases agree with TRBD2. CDR1 is MGHRA, CDR2 YSYEKL, per germline. There are 15 residues in the CDR3. After removal of 1 base from V and 5 bases from J, the junction contained 6 bases not matched to a gene. CDR3 nucleotides: TGCGCCAGCAGCCAAGGAAAGCGGGAGTTGGAGACCCAGTACTTC. Amino acids: CASSQGKRELETQYF.

The chain carries TRBV4-2 and TRBJ2-1; TRBD2 aligns across 10 bases. This CDR3 comprises 17 residues. The germline V gene encodes CDR1 LGHNA and CDR2 YNFKEQ. The V segment lost 6 bases and the J segment 7 bases; nucleotides outside the gene matches: 15. CDR3 region: CASRETTAGGPLNEQFF. In nucleotides, the CDR3 is TGTGCCAGCAGAGAAACTACAGCGGGAGGGCCTCTAAATGAGCAGTTCTTC.

The chain recombines TRBV9 with TRBJ2-2, with D possibly matching TRBD2 (5 bases). Trimming removed 0 bases at V and 2 bases at J, with 14 bases between. CDR1 is SGDLS and CDR2 is YYNGEE in the germline V gene. This CDR3 comprises 17 residues. The CDR3 spells CASSVDLGGGNTGELFF. The CDR3 DNA follows: TGTGCCAGCAGCGTAGATTTAGGAGGCGGAAACACCGGGGAGCTGTTTTTT.

The V call is TRBV5-1, the J call TRBJ2-7; D is possibly TRBD1 or TRBD2 (6 bases each). Per the germline V gene, CDR1 is SGHRS and CDR2 is YFSETQ. The V end was cut by 0 bases, the J end by 6 bases, with 13 bases between. This CDR3 is built from 14 residues. CDR3 in amino acids: CASSLARGRCEQYF. The CDR3 nucleotides are TGCGCCAGCAGCTTGGCCCGGGGGCGGTGCGAGCAGTACTTC.

V gene TRBV4-1 combines with J gene TRBJ2-2; 7 bases map to TRBD2. J gave up 7 bases and V 0 bases, and 5 bases lay outside the gene matches. Germline V CDR1 and CDR2: MGHRA, YSYEKL. The CDR3 is 15 amino acids. CDR3 in DNA: TGCGCCAGCAGCCAAGAAGACCGGGGGGACGGGGAGCTGTTTTTT. Translation: CASSQEDRGDGELFF.

The genes are TRBV11-1 and TRBJ2-4; D is unclear. The CDR3 is 14 residues long. V dropped 5 bases and J dropped 4 bases, with 12 bases sitting between them. Per germline, CDR1 SGHAT and CDR2 FQDESV (reference sequence). The CDR3 DNA follows: TGTGCCAGCAGCCCACGGACCGCTAAAAACATTCAGTACTTC. The encoded protein is CASSPRTAKNIQYF.